This T cell receptor beta chain was found in a study of Ad26.COV2.S vaccination and SARS-CoV-2 variants. Background on the study: Donor was in the COV1001 Ad26.COV2.S trial arm.

Specified treatment: about 20 received Ad26.COV2.S at low or high dose, single or two shots; 5 received placebo; per-sample allocation not given. Sampling was done on day 63 after the first vaccine or placebo injection. Deletions cut 1 base from V and 4 bases from J, with 8 bases between. Germline loops: CDR1 LGHNA, CDR2 YSLEER. The CDR3 totals 13 residues. TCRdb's copy holds only in-frame clones and misses some; the assay was immunoSEQ multiplex PCR. The sample has approximately 360,000 clones; around 82% are singletons. The sequence came from a person aged 18-60 years who received the Ad26.COV2.S COVID-19 vaccine or a placebo. This sequence joins TRBV4-3 and TRBJ2-7; tentative D call: TRBD1 (5 bases). The specimen was peripheral blood, collected in a trial of Ad26.COV2.S vaccine versus placebo. CDR3 protein: CASSQGGRYEQYF. CDR3 DNA: TGCGCCAGCAGCCAAGGGGGCAGGTACGAGCAGTACTTC.